The 22 T cell receptor beta chains listed next were all sequenced from one sample in a study of cytomegalovirus exposure and HLA in healthy donors. TCRdb keeps only in-frame clones here, not all; method: immunoSEQ multiplex PCR. Seen here are fewer than 300,000 clones, over 75% observed once, and the top ten hold about 0.99%. The sample comprised PBMCs. The receptors originated from a woman aged 18 to 35 in good health and CMV-seronegative.

The chain has TRBV4-3 and TRBJ2-3; 10 bases map to TRBD2. Trimming cost V 2 bases and J 0 bases; bases outside gene matches: 5. CDR3 size: 17 residues. The germline CDR1 and CDR2 sequences are LGHNA and YSLEER. DNA of the CDR3: TGCGCCAGCAGCCAAATTAGCGGGGGGACTAGCACAGATACGCAGTATTTT. It translates to CASSQISGGTSTDTQYF.

The J gene is TRBJ1-2, the V gene TRBV18; unclear D gene. The CDR3 is made up of 15 amino acids. Trimming stripped 3 bases from V and 3 bases from J, with 14 bases between. Germline V gene lookup returns CDR1 KGHSH and CDR2 LQKENI. This chain's CDR3 is CASSPVAPPYYGYTF. The CDR3 DNA sequence: TGTGCCAGCTCACCTGTAGCCCCACCGTACTATGGCTACACCTTC.

V and J are TRBV10-3 and TRBJ2-3; the D gene is possibly TRBD2 (6 bases). Germline CDR1 and CDR2: ENHRY and SYGVKD. The V end lost 2 bases, the J end lost 3 bases, and 12 bases lay between the germline ends. The CDR3 is 15 residues long. CDR3 sequence reads: CAISEAGRRTDTQYF. The CDR3 nucleotides are TGTGCCATCAGTGAGGCGGGGAGGCGGACAGATACGCAGTATTTT.

The chain has TRBV7-9 and TRBJ1-4, with TRBD1 as a possible D gene (5 bases). Trimming removed 3 bases at V and 8 bases at J, with 7 bases between. The germline V gene has CDR1 SEHNR and CDR2 FQNEAQ (reference sequence). This CDR3 has 12 residues. The CDR3 loop is CASSFGGEKLFF. The CDR3 nucleotides read TGTGCCAGCAGCTTCGGGGGAGAAAAACTGTTTTTT.

The V call is TRBV27, the J call TRBJ2-7, with D uncertain. Trimming removed 3 bases at V and 5 bases at J, with 5 bases between. The V gene's germline CDR1 is MNHEY and CDR2 SMNVEV (reference sequence). This CDR3 is built from 11 residues. The CDR3 sequence is CASSFRNEQYF. The CDR3 DNA follows: TGTGCCAGCAGTTTTCGTAACGAGCAGTACTTC.

This chain connects TRBV5-1 to TRBJ2-5; 13 bases align to TRBD2. With 3 bases clipped from V and 4 bases from J, the junction kept 6 bases outside the gene matches. CDR3 length equals 16 residues. Germline values: CDR1 SGHRS, CDR2 YFSETQ. The CDR3 reads CASSSGLAGVGETQYF. The CDR3 nucleotides are TGCGCCAGCAGCTCCGGACTAGCGGGAGTAGGAGAGACCCAGTACTTC.

The chain uses TRBV5-1 and TRBJ2-7, with 12 bases matching TRBD2. The CDR3 sequence is 17 residues long. V was clipped by 0 bases and J by 6 bases; unmatched bases: 10. The V gene's germline CDR1 is SGHRS and CDR2 YFSETQ. CDR3 DNA: TGCGCCAGCAGCTTGGGTTCTAGCGGGAGGGCCCTCAGCGAGCAGTACTTC. The encoded protein is CASSLGSSGRALSEQYF.

This clone came up once. The V and J genes are TRBV15 and TRBJ2-7; 8 bases are shared with TRBD1. CDR1 and CDR2 from the germline V gene are LNHNV and YYDKDF (reference sequence). The CDR3 extends over 15 amino acids. Trimming removed 0 bases from V and 0 bases from J; junction bases left unmatched: 1. The CDR3 is CATSREGQASYEQYF. The CDR3 coding sequence is TGTGCCACCAGCAGAGAGGGACAGGCCTCCTACGAGCAGTACTTC.

The genes are TRBV5-6 and TRBJ1-5; tentatively, D is TRBD1 (6 bases). V shed 0 bases and J shed 6 bases, with 16 bases lying between them. Germline V gene sequence: CDR1 SGHDT, CDR2 YYEEEE. CDR3 length: 16 residues. The CDR3 DNA reads TGTGCCAGCAGCTTGGGGGCAGGGGACCTCGGTCAGCCCCAGCATTTT. This encodes CASSLGAGDLGQPQHF.

V and J are TRBV5-1 and TRBJ2-7; 10 nucleotides line up with TRBD2. Germline assignment: CDR1 SGHRS and CDR2 YFSETQ. The trim removed 1 base at V and 3 bases at J, leaving 4 bases unmatched. This CDR3 is 15 amino acids long. The CDR3 sequence is CASSLSSGGNYEQYF. The CDR3 nucleotides read TGCGCCAGCAGCTTGTCTAGCGGGGGAAACTACGAGCAGTACTTC.

This chain links TRBV2 with TRBJ2-3, with a tentative D call TRBD1 (6 bases). V was shortened by 6 bases and J by 4 bases, with 11 bases between the two germline ends. The CDR3 has 13 amino acids. From germline, CDR1 is SNHLY and CDR2 FYNNEI. CDR3 sequence: CASRTGFADTQYF. The CDR3 DNA is TGTGCCAGCAGAACAGGGTTTGCAGATACGCAGTATTTT.

This chain connects TRBV7-2 to TRBJ1-1, with D unresolved. V lost 5 bases, J lost 5 bases, and 21 bases lay in between. The CDR3 is 16 amino acids. Looked up from germline, CDR1 is SGHTA and CDR2 is FQGNSA. CDR3 sequence: CASSPADLQVWTEAFF. DNA of the CDR3: TGTGCCAGCAGCCCTGCCGATTTGCAGGTGTGGACTGAAGCTTTCTTT.

CDR3 residues: CASRARGLADYEQYF. The CDR3 DNA reads TGTGCCAGCAGGGCAAGGGGACTAGCGGACTACGAGCAGTACTTC. J is TRBJ2-7 and V is TRBV2; 11 bases are shared with TRBD2. Trimming cost V 6 bases and J 3 bases; bases outside gene matches: 7. The germline CDR1 and CDR2 sequences are SNHLY and FYNNEI. The CDR3 loop spans 15 amino acids.

The V call is TRBV9, the J call TRBJ1-2; 7 nucleotides align to TRBD1. This CDR3 spans 15 amino acids. V was pared by 7 bases and J by 4 bases, with 13 bases of the junction left unmatched. Germline CDR1 and CDR2: SGDLS and YYNGEE. CDR3: CASQGGTGSAYGYTF. The CDR3 DNA reads as TGTGCCAGCCAGGGGGGAACAGGGAGCGCCTATGGCTACACCTTC.

This clone occurred once. This chain links TRBV11-2 with TRBJ2-7, with a possible D match to TRBD2 (7 bases). CDR1 and CDR2 (germline): SGHAT, FQNNGV. V gave up 5 bases and J gave up 4 bases, with 21 bases separating them. The CDR3 runs 16 residues. Here the CDR3 DNA reads TGTGCCAGCAGCACCCCTTGGGGGGGCCTCCAATACGAGCAGTACTTC. Translated, it gives CASSTPWGGLQYEQYF.

V gene TRBV4-1 combines with J gene TRBJ2-3, with 8 bases lining up with TRBD1. Losses at the gene ends were 3 bases for V and 0 bases for J; bases not matched to a gene: 5. CDR1 is MGHRA, CDR2 YSYEKL, per germline. The CDR3 is 16 residues long. The CDR3 nucleotides read TGCGCCAGCAGCCACCCTGGGACAGGAAGCACAGATACGCAGTATTTT. Amino acids: CASSHPGTGSTDTQYF.

The rearrangement uses TRBV6-1 and TRBJ2-2; D is ambiguous. The germline CDR1 and CDR2 sequences are MNHNS and SASEGT. Trimming left V 1 base short and J 9 bases short, with 9 bases between. The CDR3 loop spans 13 amino acids. Here the CDR3 DNA reads TGTGCCAGCAGTGAAGGAAGCGAGAGGGAGCTGTTTTTT. It translates to CASSEGSERELFF.

This sequence joins TRBV7-3 and TRBJ1-2, with TRBD1 matching 9 bases. V shed 3 bases, J shed 8 bases, and the junction held 10 bases outside the gene matches. The CDR3 has 15 amino acids. In germline, CDR1 is SGHTA, CDR2 FQGTGA. CDR3 sequence: CASSLDSGQGWGYTF. CDR3 DNA: TGTGCCAGCAGCTTGGACTCGGGACAGGGATGGGGCTACACCTTC.

The V and J genes are TRBV28 and TRBJ2-3; D is undetermined. The germline V gene encodes CDR1 MDHEN and CDR2 SYDVKM. The CDR3 spans 13 residues. Trimming pared 10 bases from V and 0 bases from J, leaving 11 bases between. CDR3 in amino acids: CATRGGSTDTQYF. CDR3 DNA: TGTGCCACCCGCGGCGGTAGCACAGATACGCAGTATTTT.

This clone was recorded a few times. This chain links TRBV2 with TRBJ1-2, with unresolved D. Trimming stripped 6 bases from V and 7 bases from J, with 15 bases between. The CDR3 is 13 residues long. Germline V gives CDR1 SNHLY, CDR2 FYNNEI. CDR3 in amino acids: CASSATVLSGYTF. The CDR3 DNA sequence: TGTGCCAGCAGCGCCACAGTCCTCTCTGGCTACACCTTC.

As DNA, the CDR3 is TGCGCCAGCAGCTTGGGAGACACAGATACGCAGTATTTT. Amino acids: CASSLGDTDTQYF. This chain joins TRBV5-1 and TRBJ2-3; D remains ambiguous. This CDR3 is built from 13 residues. V was trimmed by 0 bases and J by 2 bases, leaving 4 bases between them. From germline, CDR1 is SGHRS and CDR2 YFSETQ.

The chain recombines TRBV18 with TRBJ1-5, with D uncertain. This CDR3 comprises 17 residues. Germline values: CDR1 KGHSH, CDR2 LQKENI. Trimming removed 0 bases from V and 2 bases from J, with 14 bases in between. The DNA of the CDR3 is TGTGCCAGCTCACCACCGGCGAGGGAGGTAGGCAATCAGCCCCAGCATTTT. Translated: CASSPPAREVGNQPQHF.